Below are 24 T cell receptor beta chains sequenced from a single sample in a study of CD8+ T cells in alopecia areata. After isolation, RNA underwent reverse transcription to generate cDNA as the sequencing template. Clones were read by immunoSEQ multiplex PCR, and TCRdb kept only the in-frame ones, dropping some. The sample gives around 140,000 clones, about 47% of which show up once; over 15% is in the top ten. The sequencing used CD8+ T cells sorted from blood, collected at week 0. These receptors were collected from a human donor with alopecia areata.

The genes are TRBV5-6 and TRBJ2-7; 9 positions match TRBD1. The CDR3 loop spans 13 amino acids. V was pared by 7 bases and J by 4 bases, with 6 bases of the junction left unmatched. From germline, CDR1 is SGHDT and CDR2 YYEEEE. In DNA form, the CDR3 reads TGTGCCAGCTCCCGGGACAGGGCTTACGAGCAGTACTTC. Protein sequence: CASSRDRAYEQYF.

This clone was seen a handful of times. The chain joins TRBV6-5 to TRBJ2-7; tentative D call: TRBD1 (5 bases). V lost 7 bases and J 4 bases, leaving 17 bases between the germline ends. Per the germline V gene, CDR1 is MNHEY and CDR2 is SVGAGI. CDR3 length: 14 residues. The CDR3 nucleotides read TGTGCCAGCACTTCTAGGGGCGTTAATTACGAGCAGTACTTC. Its protein is CASTSRGVNYEQYF.

The chain combines TRBV7-9 with TRBJ2-3; 8 bases fit TRBD2. Germline trimming cut 4 bases from V and 2 bases from J; bases unmatched to any gene: 11. Germline assignment: CDR1 SEHNR and CDR2 FQNEAQ (reference sequence). This CDR3 is 17 amino acids long. CDR3 DNA sequence: TGTGCCAGCAGCTCCTCCCTACGGGAGGGCGACACAGATACGCAGTATTTT. This gives the protein CASSSSLREGDTDTQYF.

A few counts support this clone. The CDR3 here is CASTGDRSNQPQHF. Written as DNA, the CDR3 is TGTGCCAGTACAGGGGACCGAAGCAATCAGCCCCAGCATTTT. The rearrangement links TRBV19 to TRBJ1-5, with D perhaps TRBD1 (6 bases). The CDR3 loop spans 14 amino acids. With 7 bases removed from V and 1 base from J, the gap between germline ends came to 11 bases. CDR1 LNHDA and CDR2 SQIVND come from the germline V gene (reference sequence).

This clone has just one count. As DNA, the CDR3 is TGTGCCAGCAGCTTAGAGTCCGGGACAGCATTCTATGGCTACACCTTC. Its translation is CASSLESGTAFYGYTF. This rearrangement joins TRBV5-4 to TRBJ1-2; 7 bases line up with TRBD1. Per germline, CDR1 SGHNT and CDR2 YYREEE (reference sequence). Trimming cost V 2 bases and J 4 bases; bases outside gene matches: 11. The CDR3 loop spans 16 amino acids.

The chain has TRBV30 and TRBJ1-6, with D possibly being TRBD1 (6 bases). The V and J ends lost 4 bases and 9 bases respectively, with 16 bases between them. The CDR3 covers 14 residues. The germline CDR1 and CDR2 sequences are GTSNPN and SVGIG (reference sequence). CDR3 protein: CAWTSGGRASPLHF. CDR3 DNA sequence: TGTGCCTGGACCAGCGGGGGCCGAGCTTCACCCCTCCACTTT. Looking up the rest from reference TRBV30 and TRBJ1-6 gives the full variable domain: SQTIHQWPATLVQPVGSPLSLECTVEGTSNPNLYWYRQAAGRGLQLLFYSVGIGQISSEVPQNLSASRPQDRQFILSSKKLLLSDSGFYLCAWTSGGRASPLHFGNGTRLTVT.

Only a few counts were recorded for this clone. The chain recombines TRBV4-1 with TRBJ2-1; 7 nucleotides agree with TRBD2. Germline-derived CDR1 and CDR2 are MGHRA and YSYEKL. The CDR3 spans 15 residues. The trim removed 5 bases at V and 5 bases at J, leaving 9 bases unmatched. The CDR3 reads CASSEQAGRHNEQFF. The CDR3 DNA is TGCGCCAGCAGCGAACAAGCGGGAAGGCACAATGAGCAGTTCTTC.

The chain combines TRBV2 with TRBJ1-2; perhaps TRBD1 as D (5 bases). Germline values: CDR1 SNHLY, CDR2 FYNNEI. The V end lost 5 bases, the J end lost 4 bases, and 17 bases lay between the germline ends. CDR3 length: 15 amino acids. The CDR3 DNA reads TGTGCCAGCAGTCCCCAGGAAGGGACCCTCTATGGCTACACCTTC. Translated, it gives CASSPQEGTLYGYTF.

V usage is TRBV23-1 and J usage is TRBJ2-7; 10 nucleotides line up with TRBD1. TRBV23-1 is identified as an open reading frame with a role that is uncertain. V trimming: 4 bases; J trimming: 3 bases; junction bases outside the gene matches: 6. The CDR3 runs to 15 residues. DNA for the CDR3: TGCGCCAGCAGTCGTCGACAGGGGGCGGTCTACGAGCAGTACTTC. Encoded protein: CASSRRQGAVYEQYF.

This rearrangement joins TRBV7-9 to TRBJ1-2, with 10 positions matching TRBD1. Germline V gene lookup returns CDR1 SEHNR and CDR2 FQNEAQ (reference sequence). The CDR3 contains 18 residues. V dropped 5 bases and J dropped 6; count of bases not matched to a gene: 18. The CDR3 spells CASSPARGQGVSANGYTF. Written as DNA, the CDR3 is TGTGCCAGCAGCCCTGCCCGTGGACAGGGGGTCAGCGCCAATGGCTACACCTTC.

This chain uses TRBV7-2 with TRBJ2-4; 9 bases fit TRBD1. This CDR3 has 16 amino acids. With 2 bases clipped from V and 3 bases from J, the junction kept 5 bases outside the gene matches. Germline V gives CDR1 SGHTA, CDR2 FQGNSA. The CDR3 DNA reads TGTGCCAGCAGCTTAAGGGACAGGGAAGGCAAAAACATTCAGTACTTC. Amino acid sequence: CASSLRDREGKNIQYF.

The chain joins TRBV7-2 to TRBJ1-2; D is perhaps TRBD1 (6 bases). Germline V lookup: CDR1 SGHTA, CDR2 FQGNSA. Trimming removed 5 bases from V and 1 base from J, with 8 bases in between. The CDR3 runs 13 residues. CDR3 protein: CASSADSNYGYTF. In nucleotides, the CDR3 is TGTGCCAGCAGCGCGGACAGTAACTATGGCTACACCTTC.

V usage is TRBV7-8 and J usage is TRBJ2-3; D perhaps matches TRBD2 (6 bases). In germline, CDR1 is SGHVS, CDR2 FQNEAQ. The V end was cut by 1 base, the J end by 1 base, with 9 bases between. The CDR3 has 15 amino acids. The CDR3 reads CASSLGPGGTDTQYF. CDR3 coding DNA: TGTGCCAGCAGCTTAGGACCGGGGGGCACAGATACGCAGTATTTT.

The chain uses TRBV2 and TRBJ1-2, with D hard to call. Per the germline V gene, CDR1 is SNHLY and CDR2 is FYNNEI. Trimming left V 7 bases short and J 7 bases short, with 7 bases between. The CDR3 has 10 amino acids. CDR3 bases: TGTGCCAGCATGGTTCCTGGCTACACCTTC. Protein sequence: CASMVPGYTF. Based on the CDR3 plus reference TRBV2 and TRBJ1-2, the full variable domain is EPEVTQTPSHQVTQMGQEVILRCVPISNHLYFYWYRQILGQKVEFLVSFYNNEISEKSEIFDDQFSVERPDGSNFTLKIRSTKLEDSAMYFCASMVPGYTFGSGTRLTVV.

V gene TRBV7-6 combines with J gene TRBJ1-5; D gene unclear. V lost 5 bases and J 6 bases, leaving 8 bases between the germline ends. CDR1 SGHVS and CDR2 FNYEAQ come from the germline V gene. CDR3 length: 12 amino acids. The CDR3 sequence is CASSIGSQPQHF. The CDR3 bases are TGTGCCAGCAGCATAGGAAGTCAGCCCCAGCATTTT.

This chain links TRBV7-9 with TRBJ1-2; possibly TRBD1 for D (5 bases). This CDR3 is 16 amino acids long. V lost 0 bases, J lost 0 bases, and 11 bases lay in between. Germline CDR1 reads SEHNR; CDR2 reads FQNEAQ (reference sequence). CDR3 amino acids: CASSLAGVQANYGYTF. CDR3 nucleotides: TGTGCCAGCAGCTTAGCGGGGGTCCAGGCTAACTATGGCTACACCTTC. Full variable domain (missing parts from reference TRBV7-9 and TRBJ1-2): DTGVSQNPRHKITKRGQNVTFRCDPISEHNRLYWYRQTLGQGPEFLTYFQNEAQLEKSRLLSDRFSAERPKGSFSTLEIQRTEQGDSAMYLCASSLAGVQANYGYTFGSGTRLTVV.

The V call is TRBV25-1, the J call TRBJ2-1, with D hard to call. The CDR3 is 17 residues long. Trimming cost V 0 bases and J 0 bases, with 12 bases left between them. The germline gives CDR1 MGHDK, CDR2 SYGVNS. CDR3 coding DNA: TGTGCCAGCAGTGAATATAGCTGGGGAAGCTCCTACAATGAGCAGTTCTTC. It encodes CASSEYSWGSSYNEQFF.

This clone appeared a few times. The V and J genes are TRBV19 and TRBJ1-1, with D unclear. This CDR3 region has 14 residues. Trimming stripped 3 bases from V and 0 bases from J, with 8 bases between. The germline gives CDR1 LNHDA, CDR2 SQIVND (reference sequence). The CDR3 nucleotides read TGTGCCAGTAGTATTCGGCACCTGAACACTGAAGCTTTCTTT. Amino acid sequence: CASSIRHLNTEAFF.

The genes are TRBV29-1 and TRBJ2-1, with 8 bases fitting TRBD2. Germline trimming cut 1 base from V and 8 bases from J; bases unmatched to any gene: 4. The germline CDR1 and CDR2 sequences are SQVTM and ANQGSEA. The CDR3 has 13 residues. CDR3 DNA: TGCAGCGTTGAAGCGGGGGGGCAGGATGAGCAGTTCTTC. It encodes CSVEAGGQDEQFF.

This clone was seen a few times. The rearrangement links TRBV11-2 to TRBJ2-7; D gene uncertain. V dropped 0 bases and J dropped 0 bases, with 3 bases sitting between them. This CDR3 is 13 amino acids long. Germline assignment: CDR1 SGHAT and CDR2 FQNNGV. DNA of the CDR3: TGTGCCAGCAGCTTAGACCCCTCCTACGAGCAGTACTTC. Translated, it gives CASSLDPSYEQYF.

This clone was seen a few times. The V gene is TRBV19, the J gene TRBJ2-4, with 10 positions matching TRBD1. Germline CDR1 LNHDA, CDR2 SQIVND (reference sequence). The V gene end was trimmed by 3 bases and the J gene end by 7 bases; junction bases not matched to a gene: 15. The CDR3 consists of 18 residues. Written as DNA, the CDR3 is TGTGCCAGTAGTATTCTTCTCCTGGGACAGGGGACGGAGAACATTCAGTACTTC. Encoded protein: CASSILLLGQGTENIQYF.

Many counts were recorded for this clone. The chain has TRBV30 and TRBJ2-7, with TRBD1 as a possible D gene (6 bases). The V end was cut by 1 base, the J end by 3 bases, with 10 bases between. CDR1 GTSNPN and CDR2 SVGIG come from the germline V gene (reference sequence). This CDR3 is built from 13 residues. The CDR3 loop reads CAWSAGTYYEQYF. The CDR3 coding sequence is TGTGCCTGGAGTGCCGGGACATACTACGAGCAGTACTTC.

The chain links TRBV13 to TRBJ2-7, with 11 bases identical to TRBD1. The V gene end was trimmed by 6 bases and the J gene end by 2 bases; junction bases not matched to a gene: 9. The CDR3 is 16 amino acids. From germline, CDR1 is PRHDT and CDR2 FYEKMQ (reference sequence). The CDR3 bases are TGTGCCAGCAGATTTAAGGACAGGGGGCCTCCCTACGAGCAGTACTTC. Protein sequence: CASRFKDRGPPYEQYF.

The sample holds a few counts of this clone. The J gene is TRBJ2-7, the V gene TRBV13; TRBD2 aligns across 12 bases. Germline lookup yields CDR1 PRHDT and CDR2 FYEKMQ (reference sequence). Losses at the gene ends were 5 bases for V and 1 base for J; bases not matched to a gene: 9. This CDR3 has 17 residues. The CDR3: CASSIFGLAGMSYEQYF. CDR3 sequence (DNA): TGTGCCAGCAGCATATTCGGACTAGCGGGGATGTCCTACGAGCAGTACTTC.